Following are 23 T cell receptor beta chains from one sample sequenced in a study of cytomegalovirus exposure and HLA in healthy donors. It was with 60 Vbeta and 13 Jbeta primers that the PCR ran. The method was immunoSEQ multiplex PCR; TCRdb's version includes in-frame clones alone and lacks a portion of them. The sample carries 99,000 or so clones, roughly two thirds recorded once. The specimen sequenced was PBMCs. Every receptor here comes from a man younger than 40 in good health and CMV-seronegative.

The chain is built from TRBV6-4 and TRBJ2-3; unclear D gene. Trimming removed 2 bases from V and 4 bases from J, with 13 bases in between. Germline V gene lookup returns CDR1 MRHNA and CDR2 SNTAGT. The CDR3 is 15 residues long. CDR3 sequence: CASSDGRVKADTQYF. The CDR3 nucleotides read TGTGCCAGCAGTGACGGTCGGGTCAAGGCAGATACGCAGTATTTT.

This clone was seen a handful of times. V and J are TRBV4-2 and TRBJ2-3, with D possibly TRBD2 on 5 matching bases. The CDR3 runs 14 residues. Looked up from germline, CDR1 is LGHNA and CDR2 is YNFKEQ. Trimming pared 1 base from V and 5 bases from J, leaving 10 bases between. The CDR3 coding sequence is TGTGCCAGCAGCCAAGTCGCGAGCGGAGATACGCAGTATTTT. It is translated as CASSQVASGDTQYF.

This clone was seen more than once but under ten times. This CDR3 is CASSFRSRGLAVSSYEQYF. CDR3 nucleotides: TGTGCCAGCAGCTTCCGGAGCCGGGGACTAGCGGTTTCTTCCTACGAGCAGTACTTC. The chain recombines TRBV7-8 with TRBJ2-7; 11 bases are shared with TRBD2. Germline V lookup: CDR1 SGHVS, CDR2 FQNEAQ. This CDR3 region has 19 residues. V shed 3 bases and J 1 base; nucleotides not matched to a gene: 14. The whole variable domain, filled in from reference TRBV7-8 and TRBJ2-7, reads GAGVSQSPRYKVAKRGQDVALRCDPISGHVSLFWYQQALGQGPEFLTYFQNEAQLDKSGLPSDRFFAERPEGSVSTLKIQRTQQEDSAVYLCASSFRSRGLAVSSYEQYFGPGTRLTVT.

V gene TRBV5-6 combines with J gene TRBJ1-1; 7 bases line up with TRBD1. The CDR3 loop spans 13 amino acids. Germline CDR1 and CDR2: SGHDT and YYEEEE. After removal of 5 bases from V and 5 bases from J, the junction contained 6 bases not matched to a gene. The CDR3 loop is CASSRDRDTEAFF. In nucleotides, the CDR3 is TGTGCCAGCAGTCGGGACAGAGATACTGAAGCTTTCTTT.

This clone has just a few counts. V gene TRBV5-1 combines with J gene TRBJ2-7; tentatively, D is TRBD1 (6 bases). The CDR3 is made up of 14 amino acids. The V gene's germline CDR1 is SGHRS and CDR2 YFSETQ. V was clipped by 0 bases and J by 4 bases, with 11 bases between them. The CDR3 here is CASSLGQDDYEQYF. CDR3 DNA: TGCGCCAGCAGCTTGGGACAGGATGATTACGAGCAGTACTTC.

The chain has TRBV5-5 and TRBJ2-5; D is perhaps TRBD1 (6 bases). The end of the DNA is better explained by TRBJ2-7, so the J call may be wrong. Germline V lookup: CDR1 SGHKS, CDR2 YYEKEE (reference sequence). This CDR3 comprises 13 residues. The CDR3 reads CASSLTGYYEQYF. The CDR3 DNA is TGTGCCAGCAGCTTGACAGGGTACTACGAGCAGTACTTC.

This clone was counted between two and nine times. This chain connects TRBV28 to TRBJ2-7; no clear D. Germline CDR1 MDHEN, CDR2 SYDVKM. V was cut by 3 bases and J by 7 bases, with 7 bases left in between. This CDR3 spans 11 amino acids. The CDR3 reads CASSLGREQYF. CDR3 DNA sequence: TGTGCCAGCAGTTTGGGCCGGGAGCAGTACTTC.

The table lists this clone with a few counts. This chain links TRBV10-3 with TRBJ1-1; 7 positions agree with TRBD1. From germline, CDR1 is ENHRY and CDR2 SYGVKD. This CDR3 contains 14 residues. Unmatched junction bases numbered 10, after V lost 6 bases and J lost 6 bases. The CDR3 sequence is CAISGTAWSPEAFF. The CDR3 DNA is TGTGCCATCAGCGGGACAGCCTGGAGCCCTGAAGCTTTCTTT.

The chain links TRBV2 to TRBJ1-1; no definite D call. Germline V gene lookup returns CDR1 SNHLY and CDR2 FYNNEI. The CDR3 totals 12 residues. Trimming left V 2 bases short and J 2 bases short, with 3 bases between. The CDR3 region is CASSEHNTEAFF. CDR3 in DNA: TGTGCCAGCAGTGAACATAACACTGAAGCTTTCTTT.

This clone was seen a single time. The DNA for the CDR3 is TGTGCCAGCAGTGATCCCGGGACAGATCAGCCCCAGCATTTT. Residues: CASSDPGTDQPQHF. The rearrangement uses TRBV6-4 and TRBJ1-5, with 7 bases aligning to TRBD1. The J segment lost 5 bases and the V segment lost 3 bases, leaving 4 bases of the junction unmatched. This CDR3 region has 14 residues. Per the germline V gene, CDR1 is MRHNA and CDR2 is SNTAGT.

The count of this clone is one. The V gene is TRBV14, the J gene TRBJ2-3, with no clear D. The germline V and J ends were trimmed by 0 bases and 6 bases, with 13 bases remaining between them. The CDR3 loop spans 15 amino acids. The germline CDR1 and CDR2 sequences are SGHDN and FVKESK. CDR3 nucleotide sequence: TGTGCCAGCAGCCAAGAATCAATCCGCGCGGATACGCAGTATTTT. This sequence encodes CASSQESIRADTQYF.

The rearrangement joins TRBV4-3 to TRBJ1-2; D gene uncertain. V lost 0 bases, J lost 5 bases, and 10 bases lay in between. This CDR3 is 14 amino acids long. Germline loops: CDR1 LGHNA, CDR2 YSLEER. The CDR3 protein is CASSQDRSGYGYTF. The CDR3 DNA follows: TGCGCCAGCAGCCAAGATCGGAGTGGTTATGGCTACACCTTC.

The chain has TRBV28 and TRBJ2-1, with 10 bases matching TRBD1. The CDR3 is made up of 16 amino acids. Germline loops: CDR1 MDHEN, CDR2 SYDVKM. Trimming at V came to 5 bases and at J to 7 bases, leaving 11 bases not matched to a gene. CDR3 DNA: TGTGCCAGCAGTCTTTACCGACAGGGGGCGCGGAATGAGCAGTTCTTC. Amino acids: CASSLYRQGARNEQFF.

Concerning this clone: Other DNA sequences in the sample encode the same CDR3. This chain uses TRBV6-1 with TRBJ1-5; 8 bases map to TRBD1. From germline, CDR1 is MNHNS and CDR2 SASEGT. The V segment lost 0 bases and the J segment 4 bases; nucleotides outside the gene matches: 14. This CDR3 is 19 amino acids long. The CDR3 DNA reads as TGTGCCAGCAGTGAAGCGAGGGTCTACGCAGGGGGCTTAAATCAGCCCCAGCATTTT. Amino acids: CASSEARVYAGGLNQPQHF.

The chain has TRBV6-1 and TRBJ2-1; D is ambiguous. The CDR3 totals 14 residues. The V end was cut by 4 bases, the J end by 5 bases, with 12 bases between. Germline V CDR1 and CDR2: MNHNS, SASEGT. The CDR3 sequence is CASSVMTGDNEQFF. The CDR3 DNA is TGTGCCAGCAGTGTGATGACTGGAGACAATGAGCAGTTCTTC.

The chain employs TRBV7-9 and TRBJ2-1; the match to TRBD2 covers 11 bases. The CDR3 is 15 amino acids. The germline CDR1 and CDR2 sequences are SEHNR and FQNEAQ (reference sequence). Germline trimming cut 4 bases from V and 9 bases from J; bases unmatched to any gene: 8. The CDR3 region has the DNA TGTGCCAGCAGCTACTTAGCGGGAGGGCCCCTTGAGCAGTTCTTC. Amino acid sequence: CASSYLAGGPLEQFF.

The CDR3 here is CASSPRCRYFTNEKLFF. The CDR3 region has the DNA TGTGCCAGCAGTCCCAGATGCAGGTATTTCACTAATGAAAAACTGTTTTTT. This chain joins TRBV27 and TRBJ1-4, with no clear D. V was clipped by 5 bases and J by 2 bases, with 18 bases between them. Germline V CDR1 and CDR2: MNHEY, SMNVEV (reference sequence). This CDR3 comprises 17 residues.

In regard to this clone: Other DNA sequences in this specimen translate into the identical CDR3. This CDR3 is CASSVGQGDTEAFF. The CDR3 nucleotides are TGTGCCAGCAGCGTAGGACAGGGGGACACTGAAGCTTTCTTT. The V gene is TRBV9, the J gene TRBJ1-1, with 9 bases identical to TRBD1. In germline, CDR1 is SGDLS, CDR2 YYNGEE. Trimming took 0 bases from V and 3 from J; bases not matched to a gene: 0. The CDR3 runs 14 residues.

The chain joins TRBV30 to TRBJ1-4; D is perhaps TRBD1 (6 bases). The germline CDR1 and CDR2 sequences are GTSNPN and SVGIG (reference sequence). V was shortened by 3 bases and J by 0 bases, with 14 bases between the two germline ends. The CDR3 has 16 residues. This CDR3 reads CAWSLDRTATNEKLFF. Written as DNA, the CDR3 is TGTGCCTGGAGCCTAGACAGGACGGCAACTAATGAAAAACTGTTTTTT.

This chain joins TRBV5-1 and TRBJ2-7, with 7 bases identical to TRBD1. Germline CDR1 and CDR2: SGHRS and YFSETQ. V shed 8 bases and J 0 bases; nucleotides not matched to a gene: 5. The CDR3 is 13 amino acids. CDR3 bases: TGCGCCAGTCAGGGACAGAGCTCCTACGAGCAGTACTTC. Its translation is CASQGQSSYEQYF.

V and J are TRBV11-3 and TRBJ2-2, with 12 bases fitting TRBD1. Germline V lookup: CDR1 SGHNT, CDR2 YENEEA. J gave up 6 bases and V 5 bases, and 7 bases lay outside the gene matches. The CDR3 sequence is 16 residues long. For the CDR3, the DNA is TGTGCCAGCAGCCCAGGGACAGGGGGCGCGGCCGGGGAGCTGTTTTTT. As protein: CASSPGTGGAAGELFF.

This clone has only a few counts. This chain connects TRBV5-1 to TRBJ2-7; 8 bases line up with TRBD1. Germline CDR1 is SGHRS and CDR2 is YFSETQ. V lost 3 bases to trimming and J lost 5 bases; unmatched junction nucleotides: 4. The CDR3 contains 13 residues. CDR3 residues: CASSSTGADEQYF. The CDR3 DNA is TGCGCCAGCAGCTCGACAGGGGCGGACGAGCAGTACTTC.

The V gene is TRBV29-1, the J gene TRBJ2-2, with D tentatively TRBD2 (6 bases). The CDR3 runs to 16 residues. Trimming removed 6 bases at V and 1 base at J, with 18 bases between. Germline CDR1 and CDR2: SQVTM and ANQGSEA. CDR3: CSVPSDGTVNTGELFF. The CDR3 DNA follows: TGCAGCGTCCCTTCCGATGGGACTGTGAACACCGGGGAGCTGTTTTTT.